Described below is a single T cell receptor beta chain sequence and its context. This entry comes from a study of blood T cell repertoires in COVID-19. The CDR3 length is 14 residues. Per germline, CDR1 MDHEN and CDR2 SYDVKM. V trimming: 5 bases; J trimming: 0 bases; junction bases outside the gene matches: 3. Using immunoSEQ multiplex PCR, the repertoire was profiled, and TCRdb retains in-frame clones only, with some absent. This table has more than 350,000 clones, about 88% appearing once. The clonotype comes from a woman between 18 and 30 years old who had been exposed to COVID-19. The sample comprised PBMCs or T cells enriched from blood (not recorded which). This chain connects TRBV28 to TRBJ2-7; 8 bases map to TRBD2. CDR3: CASSISGTSYEQYF. In DNA, the CDR3 is TGTGCCAGCAGTATTAGCGGGACCTCCTACGAGCAGTACTTC.